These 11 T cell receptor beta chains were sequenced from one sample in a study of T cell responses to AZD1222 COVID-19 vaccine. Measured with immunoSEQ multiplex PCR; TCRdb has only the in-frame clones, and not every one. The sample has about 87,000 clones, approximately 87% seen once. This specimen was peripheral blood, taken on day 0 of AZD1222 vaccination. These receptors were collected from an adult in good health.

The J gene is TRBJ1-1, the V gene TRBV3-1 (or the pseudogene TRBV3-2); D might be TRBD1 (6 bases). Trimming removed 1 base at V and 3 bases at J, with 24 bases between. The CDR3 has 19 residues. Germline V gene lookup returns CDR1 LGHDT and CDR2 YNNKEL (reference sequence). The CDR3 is CASSQGLLTLGAGDTEAFF. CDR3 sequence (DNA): TGTGCCAGCAGCCAAGGGTTACTCACACTGGGGGCAGGGGACACTGAAGCTTTCTTT.

Here the CDR3 DNA reads TGTGCCAGCAGTTACCAGGGTATAGTTGAAGCTTTCTTT. Its protein is CASSYQGIVEAFF. The chain links TRBV2 to TRBJ1-1; possible D gene TRBD1, 5 bases. Trimming removed 5 bases from V and 7 bases from J, with 14 bases in between. This CDR3 spans 13 amino acids. Germline CDR1 is SNHLY and CDR2 is FYNNEI.

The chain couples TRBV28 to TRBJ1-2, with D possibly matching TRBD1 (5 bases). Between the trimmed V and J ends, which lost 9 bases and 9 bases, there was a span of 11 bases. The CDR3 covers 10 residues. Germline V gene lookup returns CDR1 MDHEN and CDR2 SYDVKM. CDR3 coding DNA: TGTGCCAGTTTCGGGGGAAGCTACACCTTC. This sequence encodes CASFGGSYTF.

CDR3 DNA sequence: TGTGCCAGCAGTGAAGGAGGAGTTAAAGAGACCCAGTACTTC. Translated: CASSEGGVKETQYF. This chain connects TRBV2 to TRBJ2-5; no firm D call. V was clipped by 1 base and J by 3 bases, with 9 bases between them. This CDR3 is 14 amino acids long. In germline, CDR1 is SNHLY, CDR2 FYNNEI.

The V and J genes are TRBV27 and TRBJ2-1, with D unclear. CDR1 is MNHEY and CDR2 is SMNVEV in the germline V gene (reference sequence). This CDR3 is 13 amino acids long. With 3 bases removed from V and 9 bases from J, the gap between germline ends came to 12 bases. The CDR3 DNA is TGTGCCAGCAGTTTCTTAGGTTTTGCTGAGCAGTTCTTC. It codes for CASSFLGFAEQFF.

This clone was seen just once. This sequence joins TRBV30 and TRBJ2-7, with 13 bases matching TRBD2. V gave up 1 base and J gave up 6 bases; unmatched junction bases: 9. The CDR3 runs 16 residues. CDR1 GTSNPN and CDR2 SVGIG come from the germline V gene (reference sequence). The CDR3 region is CAWSAGLAGEYGEQYF. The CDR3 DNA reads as TGTGCCTGGAGTGCAGGACTAGCGGGAGAATATGGCGAGCAGTACTTC.

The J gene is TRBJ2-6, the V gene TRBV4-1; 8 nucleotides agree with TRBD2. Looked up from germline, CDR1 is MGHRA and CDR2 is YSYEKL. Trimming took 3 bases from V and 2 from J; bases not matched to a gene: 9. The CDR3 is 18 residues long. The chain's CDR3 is CASSQLAGGTTGANVLTF. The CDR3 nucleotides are TGCGCCAGCAGCCAGTTGGCGGGAGGCACTACTGGGGCCAACGTCCTGACTTTC.

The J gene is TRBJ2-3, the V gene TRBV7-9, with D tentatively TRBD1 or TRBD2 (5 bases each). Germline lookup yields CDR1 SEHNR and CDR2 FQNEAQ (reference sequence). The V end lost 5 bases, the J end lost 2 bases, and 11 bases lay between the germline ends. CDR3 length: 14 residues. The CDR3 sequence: CASSQGPNTDTQYF. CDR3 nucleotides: TGTGCCAGCAGCCAGGGACCCAACACAGATACGCAGTATTTT. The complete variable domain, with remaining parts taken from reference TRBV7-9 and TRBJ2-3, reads DTGVSQNPRHKITKRGQNVTFRCDPISEHNRLYWYRQTLGQGPEFLTYFQNEAQLEKSRLLSDRFSAERPKGSFSTLEIQRTEQGDSAMYLCASSQGPNTDTQYFGPGTRLTVL.

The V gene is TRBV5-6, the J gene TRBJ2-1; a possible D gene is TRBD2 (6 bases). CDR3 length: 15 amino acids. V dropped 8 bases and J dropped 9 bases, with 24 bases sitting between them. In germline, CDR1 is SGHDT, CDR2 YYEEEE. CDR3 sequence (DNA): TGTGCCAGGGAGGTACTACGGGAGCAGTGTAGTGAGCAGTTCTTC. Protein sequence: CAREVLREQCSEQFF.

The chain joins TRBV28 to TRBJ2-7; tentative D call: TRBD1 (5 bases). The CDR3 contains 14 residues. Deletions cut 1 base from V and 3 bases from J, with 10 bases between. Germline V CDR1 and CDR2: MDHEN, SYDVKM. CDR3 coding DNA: TGTGCCAGCAGTTTATTGGCAGGGAACTACGAGCAGTACTTC. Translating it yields CASSLLAGNYEQYF.

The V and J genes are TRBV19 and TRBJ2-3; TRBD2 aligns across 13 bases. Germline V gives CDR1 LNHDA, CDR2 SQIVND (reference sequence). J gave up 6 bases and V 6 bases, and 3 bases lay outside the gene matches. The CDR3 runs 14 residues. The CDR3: CASSGTSGADTQYF. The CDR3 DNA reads TGTGCCAGTAGCGGGACTAGCGGGGCGGATACGCAGTATTTT.